The present T cell receptor (beta chain) was sequenced within a study of cytomegalovirus exposure and HLA in healthy donors. The PCR contained 60 Vbeta and 13 Jbeta primers. TCRdb keeps only in-frame clones here, not all; method: immunoSEQ multiplex PCR. The sample yields roughly 170,000 clones, 75% to 85% seen once. The germline gives CDR1 MNHEY, CDR2 SVGAGI. The CDR3 runs 13 residues. V was pared by 6 bases and J by 5 bases, with 14 bases between. The chain links TRBV6-5 to TRBJ2-7; D not certain. The sample consisted of PBMCs. This TCR derives from a girl aged 2 to 9 in good health and CMV-seropositive. CDR3 protein: CASSYRVEHEQYF. The CDR3 DNA reads as TGTGCCAGCAGCTACCGGGTAGAGCACGAGCAGTACTTC.